This TCR beta chain emerged from a study of metastatic and nonmetastatic thyroid tumors. Study-level results: It was reportedly found that TCR beta diversity was significantly higher in malignant thyroid tumors than in benign nodules, a difference seen in both blood and tumor samples.

Germline CDR1 reads MDHEN; CDR2 reads SYDVKM. The CDR3 loop spans 16 amino acids. In this sample, this clone turned up a few times. Its specificity is unknown. One junction end does not reproduce the germline sequence, and a read error may be involved. Before thyroid surgery, none of the patients had received any treatment. Via MiXCR, TCRdb re-called the PCR reads. The sample carries roughly 40,000 clones, less than 20% recorded once. The chain employs TRBV28 and TRBJ2-3; TRBD2 matches at 11 bases. The sample consisted of blood. This clonotype originated in a female donor with papillary thyroid cancer or a benign thyroid nodule (not recorded which). Some clones in this sample may be carry-over from other donors' samples. CDR3 amino acids: CANSPNSGGAAGMQYF. DNA of the CDR3: TGTGCCAACAGTCCCAATAGCGGGGGGGCGGCGGGTATGCAGTATTTT. The complete variable domain, with remaining parts taken from reference TRBV28 and TRBJ2-3, reads DVKVTQSSRYLVKRTGEKVFLECVQDMDHENMFWYRQDPGLGLRLIYFSYDVKMKEKGDIPEGYSVSREKKERFSLILESASTNQTSMYLCANSPNSGGAAGMQYFGPGTRLTVL.